One and the same sample provided the 26 T cell receptor beta chains below, sequenced in a study of blood T cell repertoires in COVID-19. Generated by immunoSEQ multiplex PCR, the TCRdb table keeps only in-frame clones and is missing some. The data contain 200,000 to 250,000 clones, approximately 80% of them singletons. The specimen was peripheral blood. Source of these receptors: a woman of 80 years or more with acute or convalescent COVID-19.

The gene calls are TRBV6-2 or TRBV6-3 and TRBJ2-2; perhaps TRBD2 as D (6 bases). V lost 5 bases and J lost 2, with 12 bases in between. Germline-derived CDR1 and CDR2 are MNHEY and SVGEGT. The CDR3 is 15 amino acids. The CDR3 DNA reads as TGTGCCAGCAGTGGACTGGCGGGAAACACCGGGGAGCTGTTTTTT. Amino acids: CASSGLAGNTGELFF.

This chain connects TRBV10-3 to TRBJ2-5, with D possibly being TRBD2 (6 bases). The V gene's germline CDR1 is ENHRY and CDR2 SYGVKD. V was cut by 4 bases and J by 1 base, with 34 bases left in between. The CDR3 has 22 residues. CDR3 in DNA: TGTGCCATCAGTGGACTGCGGGGATTAGGCCAACCTATCCACTCGGCCCAAGAGACCCAGTACTTC. Its protein is CAISGLRGLGQPIHSAQETQYF.

This rearrangement joins TRBV5-5 to TRBJ2-1; TRBD2 matches at 7 bases. Germline trimming cut 4 bases from V and 5 bases from J; bases unmatched to any gene: 9. CDR1 SGHKS and CDR2 YYEKEE come from the germline V gene (reference sequence). The CDR3 is made up of 15 amino acids. CDR3 in DNA: TGTGCCAGCAGCCGGGGGTTAGCGGGTCACAATGAGCAGTTCTTC. Protein sequence: CASSRGLAGHNEQFF.

This clone was detected only a few times. J is TRBJ2-1 and V is TRBV21-1; TRBD2, as called in the table, went unchecked against the DNA. TRBV21-1 is classified as a pseudogene. The CDR3 extends over 15 amino acids. CDR3 nucleotide sequence: TGTGCCAGCAGCAAAGTGCAGCGGACCAACAATGAGCAGTTCTTC. It codes for CASSKVQRTNNEQFF.

This clone appeared once. The genes are TRBV7-3 and TRBJ2-5, with D tentatively TRBD2 (7 bases). The CDR3 is 15 amino acids. The germline V gene has CDR1 SGHTA and CDR2 FQGTGA. The germline V and J ends were trimmed by 3 bases and 5 bases, with 16 bases remaining between them. The CDR3: CASSLGLGGQETQYF. The CDR3 DNA sequence: TGTGCCAGCAGCTTGGGGCTCGGGGGGCAGGAGACCCAGTACTTC.

This clone was found once. J is TRBJ2-3 and V is TRBV11-2; 13 positions agree with TRBD2. This CDR3 has 16 amino acids. CDR1 and CDR2 (germline): SGHAT, FQNNGV. Trimming took 4 bases from V and 4 from J; bases not matched to a gene: 5. The DNA of the CDR3 is TGTGCCAGCAGCTATTGGACTAGCGGGAGTGCAGATACGCAGTATTTT. Its protein product is CASSYWTSGSADTQYF.

This chain joins TRBV5-1 and TRBJ2-3; 8 positions agree with TRBD2. Germline lookup yields CDR1 SGHRS and CDR2 YFSETQ. CDR3 size: 15 residues. V lost 4 bases, J lost 2 bases, and 6 bases stayed unmatched. DNA for the CDR3: TGCGCCAGCAGCGTAGTCGGGAGGGACACAGATACGCAGTATTTT. It translates to CASSVVGRDTDTQYF.

This clone was seen only once. The chain has TRBV24-1 and TRBJ2-5; no reliable D call. Per the germline V gene, CDR1 is KGHDR and CDR2 is SFDVKD. The CDR3 length is 15 residues. With 0 bases removed from V and 1 base from J, the gap between germline ends came to 8 bases. DNA for the CDR3: TGTGCCACCAGTGATTTGCGTCCAGGCCAAGAGACCCAGTACTTC. This sequence encodes CATSDLRPGQETQYF.

The CDR3 bases are TGTGCCAGCAGTGAAGAGGGAAGGGGGACCCAGTACTTC. The encoded protein is CASSEEGRGTQYF. This chain joins TRBV2 and TRBJ2-5; perhaps TRBD1 as D (5 bases). V gave up 1 base and J gave up 7 bases, with 10 bases separating them. The CDR3 runs 13 residues. Germline values: CDR1 SNHLY, CDR2 FYNNEI.

This clone was observed a few times. In nucleotides, the CDR3 is TGTGCCAGTACCATGGCGGGTGGATCGGGGGAGCAGTACTTC. This codes for CASTMAGGSGEQYF. The chain links TRBV19 to TRBJ2-7, with TRBD2 as a possible D gene (5 bases). The V end lost 7 bases, the J end lost 7 bases, and 20 bases lay between the germline ends. The CDR3 runs 14 residues. CDR1 and CDR2 (germline): LNHDA, SQIVND (reference sequence).

The chain joins TRBV19 to TRBJ1-2; D remains unclear. V was shortened by 2 bases and J by 6 bases, with 10 bases between the two germline ends. The CDR3 sequence is 13 residues long. Per germline, CDR1 LNHDA and CDR2 SQIVND (reference sequence). The chain's CDR3 is CASSIQDFDGYTF. For the CDR3, the DNA is TGTGCCAGTAGTATACAGGACTTTGATGGCTACACCTTC. The entire variable domain, with the rest obtained from reference TRBV19 and TRBJ1-2, is as follows: DGGITQSPKYLFRKEGQNVTLSCEQNLNHDAMYWYRQDPGQGLRLIYYSQIVNDFQKGDIAEGYSVSREKKESFPLTVTSAQKNPTAFYLCASSIQDFDGYTFGSGTRLTVV.

The chain combines TRBV5-1 with TRBJ2-3, with 15 nucleotides matching TRBD2. The CDR3 loop spans 16 amino acids. The V and J ends lost 4 bases and 5 bases, in that order; junction bases with no gene match: 5. The germline V gene encodes CDR1 SGHRS and CDR2 YFSETQ. Here the CDR3 DNA reads TGCGCCAGCAGCACCGGACTAGCGGGGGGGCGAGATACGCAGTATTTT. Translation gives CASSTGLAGGRDTQYF.

The rearrangement joins TRBV10-3 to TRBJ2-5; D may be TRBD1 (5 bases). The germline V and J ends were trimmed by 4 bases and 4 bases, with 10 bases remaining between them. CDR3 length: 13 residues. From germline, CDR1 is ENHRY and CDR2 SYGVKD. CDR3 coding DNA: TGTGCCATCAGTGCAGGGCAGGGAGAGACCCAGTACTTC. Its protein product is CAISAGQGETQYF.

V usage is TRBV7-2 and J usage is TRBJ2-7, with 8 bases matching TRBD2. The CDR3 totals 14 residues. With 3 bases clipped from V and 5 bases from J, the junction kept 6 bases outside the gene matches. Germline CDR1 and CDR2: SGHTA and FQGNSA. The CDR3 nucleotides read TGTGCCAGCAGCTTGCCGGGGGGGCTGGACGAGCAGTACTTC. Protein product: CASSLPGGLDEQYF.

The chain combines TRBV4-1 with TRBJ2-3; 9 bases are shared with TRBD2. The J segment lost 2 bases and the V segment lost 3 bases, leaving 6 bases of the junction unmatched. CDR1 is MGHRA, CDR2 YSYEKL, per germline. This CDR3 contains 16 residues. In nucleotides, the CDR3 is TGCGCCAGCAGCCATCGTAGCGGGAGTCTCACAGATACGCAGTATTTT. This gives the protein CASSHRSGSLTDTQYF.

The chain has TRBV7-8 and TRBJ2-3; tentatively, D is TRBD2 (5 bases). In germline, CDR1 is SGHVS, CDR2 FQNEAQ. Trimming stripped 0 bases from V and 9 bases from J, with 13 bases between. The CDR3 is 14 amino acids. As DNA, the CDR3 is TGTGCCAGCAGCTTAGCGAGGGAACAAAAGACGCAGTATTTT. Amino acid sequence: CASSLAREQKTQYF.

This clone was seen a handful of times. The J gene is TRBJ2-3, the V gene TRBV4-3, with 7 positions matching TRBD2. This CDR3 is built from 17 residues. The J segment lost 4 bases and the V segment lost 0 bases, leaving 10 bases of the junction unmatched. Germline lookup yields CDR1 LGHNA and CDR2 YSLEER. The CDR3 coding sequence is TGCGCCAGCAGCCAAGATCTGTCCGGGGGGATCGCAGATACGCAGTATTTT. Translating gives CASSQDLSGGIADTQYF.

V gene TRBV6-2 or TRBV6-3 combines with J gene TRBJ2-7; maybe TRBD1 (5 bases). V lost 0 bases and J lost 2, with 14 bases in between. Germline CDR1 is MNHEY and CDR2 is SVGEGT. CDR3 length: 16 amino acids. This chain's CDR3 is CASSYSGLRSTYEQYF. As DNA, the CDR3 is TGTGCCAGCAGTTACTCGGGGCTTCGCTCCACCTACGAGCAGTACTTC.

CDR3 loop: CASGLQENTEAFF. CDR3 nucleotide sequence: TGTGCCAGCGGCCTACAGGAAAACACTGAAGCTTTCTTT. The chain recombines TRBV6-5 with TRBJ1-1; D is possibly TRBD1 (5 bases). V was pared by 8 bases and J by 2 bases, with 12 bases between. This CDR3 comprises 13 residues. Germline-derived CDR1 and CDR2 are MNHEY and SVGAGI.

In its sample, this clone was seen a few times. Other DNA sequences of this sample code for an identical CDR3. This chain joins TRBV5-1 and TRBJ2-1; 8 positions match TRBD1. Trimming took 0 bases from V and 5 from J; bases not matched to a gene: 4. The CDR3 has 15 residues. Germline V gives CDR1 SGHRS, CDR2 YFSETQ. CDR3 loop: CASSLDGGQDNEQFF. Here the CDR3 DNA reads TGCGCCAGCAGCTTGGACGGGGGACAGGACAATGAGCAGTTCTTC.

This clone was seen more than once but under ten times. This rearrangement joins TRBV4-2 to TRBJ2-7; tentatively, D is TRBD2 (5 bases). Trimming took off 0 bases at V and 2 bases at J, with 11 bases between the two ends. Germline loops: CDR1 LGHNA, CDR2 YNFKEQ. The CDR3 is made up of 15 amino acids. In nucleotides, the CDR3 is TGTGCCAGCAGCCAAGAGGACTTAAACCCCTACGAGCAGTACTTC. Translated: CASSQEDLNPYEQYF.

The chain recombines TRBV28 with TRBJ2-1, with 15 bases that match TRBD2. V trimming: 4 bases; J trimming: 6 bases; junction bases outside the gene matches: 4. The CDR3 extends over 16 amino acids. Looked up from germline, CDR1 is MDHEN and CDR2 is SYDVKM. For the CDR3, the DNA is TGTGCCAGCAGTTCACGGACTAGCGGGAGGGCCAATGAGCAGTTCTTC. Its translation: CASSSRTSGRANEQFF.

This sequence joins TRBV19 and TRBJ1-5, with a possible D match to TRBD1 (5 bases). V dropped 10 bases and J dropped 6 bases, with 16 bases sitting between them. This CDR3 has 13 residues. Germline values: CDR1 LNHDA, CDR2 SQIVND (reference sequence). CDR3 residues: CAIRGGNGQPQHF. The CDR3 bases are TGTGCCATTAGGGGAGGGAATGGTCAGCCCCAGCATTTT.

This chain connects TRBV6-2 or TRBV6-3 to TRBJ2-3; D gene unclear. Germline CDR1 reads MNHEY; CDR2 reads SVGEGT. The CDR3 spans 11 residues. V gave up 5 bases and J gave up 6 bases, with 6 bases separating them. The CDR3 region has the DNA TGTGCCAGCAGTCAATTGGATACGCAGTATTTT. Protein product: CASSQLDTQYF.

The chain uses TRBV4-3 and TRBJ1-2; 9 bases map to TRBD1. The CDR3 is 15 residues long. V was pared by 0 bases and J by 3 bases, with 2 bases of the junction left unmatched. The germline gives CDR1 LGHNA, CDR2 YSLEER. CDR3 DNA: TGCGCCAGCAGCCAAGAACAGGGGGCGGACTATGGCTACACCTTC. It specifies CASSQEQGADYGYTF.

This rearrangement joins TRBV28 to TRBJ2-3; 7 bases agree with TRBD2. Germline CDR1 and CDR2: MDHEN and SYDVKM. The CDR3 consists of 15 residues. V was clipped by 3 bases and J by 2 bases; unmatched bases: 5. The CDR3 bases are TGTGCCAGCAGTTTGGCTAGCGGATTCACAGATACGCAGTATTTT. It codes for CASSLASGFTDTQYF.